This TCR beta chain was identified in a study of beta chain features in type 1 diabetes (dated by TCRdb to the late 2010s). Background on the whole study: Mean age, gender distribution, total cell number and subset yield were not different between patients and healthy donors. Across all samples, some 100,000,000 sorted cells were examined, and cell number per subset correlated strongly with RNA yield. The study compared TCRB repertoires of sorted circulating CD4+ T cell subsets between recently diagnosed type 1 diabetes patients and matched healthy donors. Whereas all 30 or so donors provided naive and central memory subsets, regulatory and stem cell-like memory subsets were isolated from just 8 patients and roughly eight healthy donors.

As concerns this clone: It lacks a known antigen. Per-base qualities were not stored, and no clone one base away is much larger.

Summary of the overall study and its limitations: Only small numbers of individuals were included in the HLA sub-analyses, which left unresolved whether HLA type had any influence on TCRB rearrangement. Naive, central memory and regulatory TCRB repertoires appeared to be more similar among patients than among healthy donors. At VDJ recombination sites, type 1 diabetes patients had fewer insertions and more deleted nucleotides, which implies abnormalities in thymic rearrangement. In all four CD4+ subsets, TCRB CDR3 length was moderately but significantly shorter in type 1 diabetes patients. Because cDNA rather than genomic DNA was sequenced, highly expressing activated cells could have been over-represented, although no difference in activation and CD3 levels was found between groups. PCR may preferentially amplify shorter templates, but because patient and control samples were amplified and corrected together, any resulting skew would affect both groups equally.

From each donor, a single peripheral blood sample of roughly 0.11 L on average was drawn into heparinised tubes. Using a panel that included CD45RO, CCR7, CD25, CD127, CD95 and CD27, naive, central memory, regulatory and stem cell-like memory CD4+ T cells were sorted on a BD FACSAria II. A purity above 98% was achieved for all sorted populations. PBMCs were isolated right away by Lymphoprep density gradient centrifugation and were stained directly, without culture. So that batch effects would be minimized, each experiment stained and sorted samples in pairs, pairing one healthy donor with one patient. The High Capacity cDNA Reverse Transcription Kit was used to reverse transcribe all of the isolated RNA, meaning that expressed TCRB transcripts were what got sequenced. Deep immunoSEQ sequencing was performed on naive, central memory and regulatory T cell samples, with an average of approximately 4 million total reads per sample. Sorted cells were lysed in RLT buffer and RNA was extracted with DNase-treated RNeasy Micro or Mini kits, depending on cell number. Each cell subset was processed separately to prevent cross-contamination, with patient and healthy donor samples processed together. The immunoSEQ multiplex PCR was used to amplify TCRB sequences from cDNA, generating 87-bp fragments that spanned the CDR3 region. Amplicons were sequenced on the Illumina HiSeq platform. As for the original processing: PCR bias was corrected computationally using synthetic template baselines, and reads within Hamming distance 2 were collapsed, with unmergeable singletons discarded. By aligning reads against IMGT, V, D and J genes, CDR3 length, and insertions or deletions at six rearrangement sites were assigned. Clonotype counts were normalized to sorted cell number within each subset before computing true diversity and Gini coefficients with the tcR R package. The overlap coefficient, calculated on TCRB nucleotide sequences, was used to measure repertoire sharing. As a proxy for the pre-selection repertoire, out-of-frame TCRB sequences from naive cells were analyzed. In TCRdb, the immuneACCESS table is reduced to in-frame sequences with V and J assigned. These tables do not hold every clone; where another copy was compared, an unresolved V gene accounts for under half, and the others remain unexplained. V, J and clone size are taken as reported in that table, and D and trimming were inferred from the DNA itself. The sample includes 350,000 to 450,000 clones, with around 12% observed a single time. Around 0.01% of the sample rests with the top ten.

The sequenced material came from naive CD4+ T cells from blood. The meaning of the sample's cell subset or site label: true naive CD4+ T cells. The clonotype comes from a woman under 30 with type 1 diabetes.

The CDR3 loop reads CASSYSGVQETQYF. The nucleotides read TGTGCCAGCAGTTACTCAGGGGTCCAAGAGACCCAGTACTTC. Rearrangement joined TRBV6-5 to TRBJ2-5, with TRBD1 perhaps the D gene, on 5 matching bases. V is cut by 0 bases and J by 1 base, and the space between the germline ends is 6 bases. Its CDR3 holds 14 amino acids, cysteine through phenylalanine. Left in the record is the CDR3 DNA by itself, 42 bases read in frame from the first base. Based on the germline V gene, the CDR1 and CDR2 sequences are MNHEY and SVGAGI.